These 21 T cell receptor beta chains originate from one sample sequenced in a study of cytotoxic CD8 clonotypes in ibrutinib-treated CLL. Repertoires were generated with immunoSEQ multiplex PCR, while TCRdb's copy carries only in-frame clones and drops some. Of about 140,000 clones detected, approximately 80% appear once; the ten largest clones hold 7.6%. Source: PBMCs, taken after 36 months of ibrutinib treatment. These receptors came from a human donor with chronic lymphocytic leukemia.

This sequence joins TRBV7-2 and TRBJ1-5; 8 bases agree with TRBD1. J lost 4 bases, V lost 4 bases, and 3 bases had no gene match. Germline assignment: CDR1 SGHTA and CDR2 FQGNSA. The CDR3 consists of 14 residues. As DNA, the CDR3 is TGTGCCAGCAGCTCGGGACAGGCAAATCAGCCCCAGCATTTT. It specifies CASSSGQANQPQHF.

Only one count was recorded for this clone. V and J are TRBV29-1 and TRBJ2-3; 9 bases fit TRBD2. The CDR3 has 14 amino acids. Losses at the gene ends were 4 bases for V and 0 bases for J; bases not matched to a gene: 2. Germline CDR1 reads SQVTM; CDR2 reads ANQGSEA. CDR3 sequence (DNA): TGCAGCGTTGGACTAGCGGAGAGCACAGATACGCAGTATTTT. As protein: CSVGLAESTDTQYF.

The chain combines TRBV27 with TRBJ1-1; D is undetermined. V lost 5 bases to trimming and J lost 4 bases, with 8 bases between them. The CDR3 covers 12 residues. Germline loops: CDR1 MNHEY, CDR2 SMNVEV (reference sequence). CDR3 DNA: TGTGCCAGCAGTCAGGTTGGCACTGAAGCTTTCTTT. It translates to CASSQVGTEAFF.

This clone showed up just once. V is TRBV6-5 and J is TRBJ1-1; weak D call: TRBD1 (6 bases). The germline V gene encodes CDR1 MNHEY and CDR2 SVGAGI. The CDR3 consists of 14 residues. With 0 bases removed from V and 11 bases from J, the gap between germline ends came to 16 bases. CDR3 sequence: CASSYSNQGMRAFF. CDR3 nucleotide sequence: TGTGCCAGCAGTTACTCGAATCAGGGGATGAGGGCTTTCTTT.

The chain is built from TRBV7-3 and TRBJ2-1, with D tentatively TRBD1 (5 bases). The CDR3 is 13 amino acids. Germline-derived CDR1 and CDR2 are SGHTA and FQGTGA. Trimming left V 8 bases short and J 7 bases short, with 15 bases between. This chain's CDR3 is CASSGGAANEQFF. The CDR3 DNA reads TGTGCCAGCTCCGGTGGGGCCGCAAATGAGCAGTTCTTC.

The rearrangement joins TRBV5-1 to TRBJ2-7; a possible D gene is TRBD1 (6 bases). This CDR3 spans 15 amino acids. The germline V gene encodes CDR1 SGHRS and CDR2 YFSETQ. The V gene lost 7 bases and the J gene lost 7 bases, with 24 bases spanning the gap. In DNA, the CDR3 is TGCGCCAGCTGGGACGGACCAGGGACAATCGGGGAGCAGTACTTC. Its protein product is CASWDGPGTIGEQYF.

This clone was observed at least ten times. The chain employs TRBV11-2 and TRBJ1-6, with D possibly TRBD1 on 5 matching bases. V was shortened by 1 base and J by 9 bases, with 13 bases between the two germline ends. The germline V gene encodes CDR1 SGHAT and CDR2 FQNNGV. CDR3 size: 15 residues. Here the CDR3 DNA reads TGTGCCAGCAGCTTAGCGGGCAGGGTGGGTTCACCCCTCCACTTT. Translating gives CASSLAGRVGSPLHF.

The chain employs TRBV19 and TRBJ2-5; TRBD1 matches 7 bases. Germline CDR1 reads LNHDA; CDR2 reads SQIVND (reference sequence). The V and J ends lost 10 bases and 6 bases, in that order; junction bases with no gene match: 14. The CDR3 sequence is 14 residues long. CDR3 DNA: TGTGCCACATCTCGGGACAGCTCGATAAAGACCCAGTACTTC. Protein product: CATSRDSSIKTQYF.

The V call is TRBV2, the J call TRBJ1-5; no clear D. This CDR3 region has 12 residues. V was shortened by 5 bases and J by 6 bases, with 8 bases between the two germline ends. In germline, CDR1 is SNHLY, CDR2 FYNNEI. The DNA of the CDR3 is TGTGCCAGCAGTACCGACACTCAGCCCCAGCATTTT. Translated: CASSTDTQPQHF.

The chain employs TRBV2 and TRBJ2-5; 7 nucleotides line up with TRBD1. Germline assignment: CDR1 SNHLY and CDR2 FYNNEI. Unmatched junction bases numbered 7, after V lost 8 bases and J lost 4 bases. The CDR3 has 13 residues. CDR3 nucleotides: TGTGCCAGCTGCAGGGGGTTGATAGAGACCCAGTACTTC. Its translation: CASCRGLIETQYF.

The chain couples TRBV7-6 to TRBJ2-5; TRBD2 might be the D (6 bases). Trimming stripped 5 bases from V and 1 base from J, with 14 bases between. The CDR3 length is 15 residues. The germline V gene has CDR1 SGHVS and CDR2 FNYEAQ. CDR3 sequence reads: CASSTLGGPQETQYF. DNA of the CDR3: TGTGCCAGCAGCACCTTGGGGGGTCCCCAAGAGACCCAGTACTTC.

This clone has a single count. This sequence joins TRBV5-5 and TRBJ2-7; D may match TRBD1 or TRBD2 (5 bases each). The CDR3 spans 15 residues. V was pared by 1 base and J by 2 bases, with 13 bases between. Germline V CDR1 and CDR2: SGHKS, YYEKEE (reference sequence). The CDR3, as DNA: TGTGCCAGCAGCTTGTTTGGGACCCACCCCTACGAGCAGTACTTC. It codes for CASSLFGTHPYEQYF.

A few counts support this clone. V is TRBV7-9 and J is TRBJ1-1; 9 nucleotides line up with TRBD1. The CDR3 loop spans 14 amino acids. V trimming: 4 bases; J trimming: 4 bases; junction bases outside the gene matches: 4. CDR1 is SEHNR, CDR2 FQNEAQ, per germline (reference sequence). CDR3 DNA sequence: TGTGCCAGCAGCTCGGGGACAGGGAGCACTGAAGCTTTCTTT. It yields the protein CASSSGTGSTEAFF.

This clone was observed a single time. The rearrangement links TRBV15 to TRBJ2-5, with D perhaps TRBD2 (6 bases). V was trimmed by 1 base and J by 0 bases, leaving 6 bases between them. This CDR3 comprises 14 residues. The germline gives CDR1 LNHNV, CDR2 YYDKDF (reference sequence). The CDR3 is CATSRGDYQETQYF. DNA for the CDR3: TGTGCCACCAGCAGAGGGGACTACCAAGAGACCCAGTACTTC.

CDR3 coding DNA: TGTGCCAGCAGTTACCCCGAGGCCCTGGATGAGCAGTTCTTC. The encoded protein is CASSYPEALDEQFF. The rearrangement links TRBV6-5 to TRBJ2-1, with D hard to call. V dropped 2 bases and J dropped 8 bases, with 13 bases sitting between them. The length of the CDR3 is 14 residues. CDR1 is MNHEY, CDR2 SVGAGI, per germline.

The V gene is TRBV7-8, the J gene TRBJ2-1; D is possibly TRBD1 or TRBD2 (6 bases each). The germline V gene encodes CDR1 SGHVS and CDR2 FQNEAQ. This CDR3 is built from 15 residues. V was pared by 1 base and J by 8 bases, with 15 bases between. The CDR3 DNA reads as TGTGCCAGCAGCTTAGTAGGGGGGCCGGGCGATGAGCAGTTCTTC. Its translation is CASSLVGGPGDEQFF.

The chain links TRBV7-7 to TRBJ2-1; D might be TRBD1 (6 bases). The CDR3 sequence is 14 residues long. CDR1 is SSHAT, CDR2 FNYEAQ, per germline (reference sequence). Deletions cut 5 bases from V and 3 bases from J, with 11 bases between. The CDR3 coding sequence is TGTGCCAGCAGCCTAGGGGGTAACTACAATGAGCAGTTCTTC. Residues: CASSLGGNYNEQFF.

This clone was counted only a few times. The chain joins TRBV10-3 to TRBJ2-7; 7 bases match TRBD1. CDR1 is ENHRY and CDR2 is SYGVKD in the germline V gene. The CDR3 spans 12 residues. Trimming took 8 bases from V and 6 from J; bases not matched to a gene: 7. The CDR3 loop is CAIARDSREQYF. DNA of the CDR3: TGTGCCATCGCCCGGGACAGCCGCGAGCAGTACTTC.

The chain joins TRBV14 to TRBJ1-3; 10 bases are shared with TRBD1. Per the germline V gene, CDR1 is SGHDN and CDR2 is FVKESK. Trimming cost V 3 bases and J 2 bases; bases outside gene matches: 10. The CDR3 is 18 residues long. CDR3 protein: CASSHDRRDRGPGNTIYF. In DNA form, the CDR3 reads TGTGCCAGCAGCCATGACCGCCGGGACAGGGGTCCTGGAAACACCATATATTTT.

V is TRBV5-1 and J is TRBJ1-2; perhaps TRBD1 as D (5 bases). V was cut by 4 bases and J by 6 bases, with 22 bases left in between. The CDR3 loop spans 16 amino acids. CDR1 is SGHRS, CDR2 YFSETQ, per germline. The CDR3 loop is CASSPVGTDSGHGYTF. CDR3 nucleotides: TGCGCCAGCAGCCCAGTTGGGACGGATTCTGGTCATGGCTACACCTTC.

The chain couples TRBV10-2 to TRBJ2-3, with TRBD1 as a possible D gene (6 bases). V lost 2 bases and J 3 bases, leaving 6 bases between the germline ends. The germline CDR1 and CDR2 sequences are WSHSY and SAAADI. CDR3 length: 13 amino acids. The CDR3 DNA is TGCGCCAGCAGTGAGCAGGGGACAGATACGCAGTATTTT. Translation gives CASSEQGTDTQYF.